This T cell receptor (beta chain) was profiled in a study of Graves' ophthalmopathy and Graves' hyperthyroidism. Turning to the study itself: Peripheral blood was collected at initial diagnosis, before any treatment. Findings and limits, study-wide: Using 13 signatures, a model distinguished ophthalmopathy from stable hyperthyroidism, reaching around 88% sensitivity and 81.08% specificity.

Note on this clonotype: Its antigen remains unidentified. A read error may account for a junction end that differs from germline.

In germline, CDR1 is SGHTA, CDR2 FQGNSA. The CDR3 length is 16 residues. Amplifying from RNA transcripts, the study obtained TCR beta CDR3 regions. The library came from an HTBI-primed first-round RT-PCR and a second-round multiplex PCR. MiXCR, run by TCRdb on the multiplex PCR reads, gives a single entry per CDR3 protein. The data contain approximately 410,000 distinct CDR3 sequences, 15% of them singletons. Clinical symptoms, serum thyroxine, TRAb, thyroid ultrasound and orbital computed tomography formed the basis of diagnosis. What was sequenced was peripheral blood. The clonotype originates from a woman aged 18-29 years with stable Graves' hyperthyroidism. The rearrangement joins TRBV7-2 to TRBJ2-4; 9 bases are shared with TRBD2. CDR3 amino acids: CASSLWQGLAKNIKYF. The CDR3 nucleotides read TGTGCCAGCAGCTTATGGCAGGGACTAGCCAAAAACATTAAGTACTTC.